The entry that follows covers one T cell receptor (beta chain) sequence. What it binds is not known. Sequenced by immunoSEQ multiplex PCR; TCRdb stores in-frame clones only, minus some. This table holds some 15,000 clones, around 82% found once. This entry belongs to a study of tumor-infiltrating lymphocytes in localized non-small cell lung cancer. Turning to the study itself: Several tumor histologies, both smoking statuses, and some post-neoadjuvant chemotherapy samples were included. General study points: Technical variation could not be separated from intratumor heterogeneity here.

CDR3 size: 14 residues. Trimming pared 4 bases from V and 5 bases from J, leaving 14 bases between. Looked up from germline, CDR1 is SGHAT and CDR2 is FQNNGV. The rearrangement joins TRBV11-2 to TRBJ2-5, with a weak D call TRBD1 (8 bases). The sample was uninvolved lung tissue not adjacent to the tumor. This sequence originates from a human donor with non-small cell lung cancer. The CDR3 protein is CASSSQGGKETQYF. Written as DNA, the CDR3 is TGTGCCAGCAGCTCACAGGGGGGGAAGGAGACCCAGTACTTC.